This T cell receptor beta chain was sequenced for a study of blood T cell repertoires in COVID-19. CDR3 size: 15 residues. V was pared by 11 bases and J by 0 bases, with 14 bases between. Profiling relied on immunoSEQ multiplex PCR, and the TCRdb table lists in-frame clones only, not all of them. The sample lists over 200,000 clones, 83% occurring once. Input material: peripheral blood. V gene TRBV23-1 combines with J gene TRBJ1-6; a weak D match, TRBD1 (6 bases). TRBV23-1 is an ORF, and what it does is uncertain. The receptor was derived from a woman in her thirties or forties with active or convalescent COVID-19. The CDR3 reads CAPGRGASYNSPLHF. The CDR3 DNA sequence: TGCGCCCCAGGTCGGGGGGCCTCCTATAATTCACCCCTCCACTTT.